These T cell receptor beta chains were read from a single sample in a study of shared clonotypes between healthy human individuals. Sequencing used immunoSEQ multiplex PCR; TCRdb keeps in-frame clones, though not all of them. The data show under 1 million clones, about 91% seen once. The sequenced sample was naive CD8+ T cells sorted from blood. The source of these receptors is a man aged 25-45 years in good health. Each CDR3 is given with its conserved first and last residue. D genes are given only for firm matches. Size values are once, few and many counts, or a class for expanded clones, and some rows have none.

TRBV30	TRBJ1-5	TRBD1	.	CAWMGQGSQPQHF	TGTGCCTGGATGGGACAGGGTTCTCAGCCCCAGCATTTT
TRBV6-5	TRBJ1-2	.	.	CASSPGAGADYGYTF	TGTGCCAGCAGTCCCGGGGCGGGGGCGGACTATGGCTACACCTTC
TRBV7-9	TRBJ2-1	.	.	CASSLVGSRLDDEQFF	TGTGCCAGCAGCTTGGTCGGGTCTAGACTTGATGATGAGCAGTTCTTC
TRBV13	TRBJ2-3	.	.	CASGAENF	TGTGCCAGCGGAGCCGAGAATTTT
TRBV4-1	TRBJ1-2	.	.	CASSQDGLAEGYTF	TGCGCCAGCAGCCAAGATGGGTTAGCGGAGGGCTACACCTTC
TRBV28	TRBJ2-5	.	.	CASSLSQIQETQYF	TGTGCCAGCAGTTTATCACAGATCCAAGAGACCCAGTACTTC
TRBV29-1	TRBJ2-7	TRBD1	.	CSVPGQGYEQYF	TGCAGCGTTCCGGGACAGGGCTACGAGCAGTACTTC
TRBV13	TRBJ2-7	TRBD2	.	CASSLIPSLAGGSYEQYF	TGTGCCAGCAGCTTAATCCCCTCTCTAGCGGGTGGGTCCTACGAGCAGTACTTC
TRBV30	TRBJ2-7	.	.	CAWSGDGLYEQYF	TGTGCCTGGAGTGGGGACGGACTCTACGAGCAGTACTTC
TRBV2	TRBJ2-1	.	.	CASRGDDEQFF	TGTGCCAGCAGGGGGGATGATGAGCAGTTCTTC
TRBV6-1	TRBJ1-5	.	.	CASSVRPGGNQPQHF	TGTGCCAGCAGTGTTCGGCCCGGGGGCAATCAGCCCCAGCATTTT
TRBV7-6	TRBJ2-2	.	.	CASSLAWQSNTGELFF	TGTGCCAGCAGCTTAGCGTGGCAGTCGAACACCGGGGAGCTGTTTTTT
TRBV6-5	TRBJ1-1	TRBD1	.	CASTSGLTGYTEAFF	TGTGCCAGCACTTCCGGTTTGACAGGGTATACTGAAGCTTTCTTT
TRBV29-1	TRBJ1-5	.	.	CSAMGGTGPQHF	TGCAGCGCAATGGGGGGGACCGGTCCCCAGCATTTT
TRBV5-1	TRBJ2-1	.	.	CASSLPPSGSYNEQFF	TGCGCCAGCAGCTTGCCCCCGAGCGGCTCCTACAATGAGCAGTTCTTC
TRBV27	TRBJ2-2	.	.	CASSLVAGELFF	TGTGCCAGCAGTTTAGTGGCCGGGGAGCTGTTTTTT
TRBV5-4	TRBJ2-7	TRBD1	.	CASSRGQGFYEQYF	TGTGCCAGCAGCCGTGGACAGGGATTTTACGAGCAGTACTTC
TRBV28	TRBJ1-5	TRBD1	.	CASSSDREQGQPQHF	TGTGCCAGCAGTTCCGACAGGGAGCAGGGTCAGCCCCAGCATTTT
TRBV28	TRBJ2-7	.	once	CASSPLPGNQYF	TGTGCCAGCAGTCCCTTACCCGGGAATCAGTACTTC
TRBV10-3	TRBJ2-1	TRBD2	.	CAISPTISGRGDEQFF	TGTGCCATCAGTCCGACTATTAGCGGGAGAGGAGATGAGCAGTTCTTC
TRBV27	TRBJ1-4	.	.	CASRTGVGELFF	TGTGCCAGCAGAACCGGGGTGGGAGAACTGTTTTTT
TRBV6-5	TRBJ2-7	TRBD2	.	CASSYSALASSYEQYF	TGTGCCAGCAGTTACTCGGCACTAGCGAGCTCCTACGAGCAGTACTTC
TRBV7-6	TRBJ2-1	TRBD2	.	CASSLGLAGGTEQFF	TGTGCCAGCAGCTTAGGTCTAGCGGGAGGAACTGAGCAGTTCTTC
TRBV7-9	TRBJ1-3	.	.	CASSQTERDTIYF	TGTGCCAGCAGCCAAACGGAAAGAGACACCATATATTTT
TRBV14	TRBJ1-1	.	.	CASSQLGSAFF	TGTGCCAGCAGCCAACTCGGTAGCGCTTTCTTT
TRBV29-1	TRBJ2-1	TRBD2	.	CSVEGSHGASGRTLSYNEQFF	TGCAGCGTTGAAGGGTCCCATGGGGCTAGCGGGAGGACCCTCTCCTACAATGAGCAGTTCTTC
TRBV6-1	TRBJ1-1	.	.	CASSEGRVSEAFF	TGTGCCAGCAGTGAAGGACGGGTTTCTGAAGCTTTCTTT
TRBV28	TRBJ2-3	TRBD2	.	CASSFTSGEGDTDTQYF	TGTGCCAGCAGTTTTACTAGCGGGGAGGGGGACACAGATACGCAGTATTTT
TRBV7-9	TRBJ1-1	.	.	CASSTPSKGPNTEAFF	TGTGCCAGCAGCACCCCATCGAAGGGACCCAACACTGAAGCTTTCTTT
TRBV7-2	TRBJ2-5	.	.	CASSIYPQETQYF	TGTGCCAGCAGTATTTACCCCCAAGAGACCCAGTACTTC
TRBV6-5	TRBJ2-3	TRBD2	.	CASSVAGGFADTQYF	TGTGCCAGCAGCGTAGCGGGAGGGTTCGCAGATACGCAGTATTTT
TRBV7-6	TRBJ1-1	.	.	CASSPLGPGAFF	TGTGCCAGCAGCCCCTTGGGGCCCGGAGCTTTCTTT